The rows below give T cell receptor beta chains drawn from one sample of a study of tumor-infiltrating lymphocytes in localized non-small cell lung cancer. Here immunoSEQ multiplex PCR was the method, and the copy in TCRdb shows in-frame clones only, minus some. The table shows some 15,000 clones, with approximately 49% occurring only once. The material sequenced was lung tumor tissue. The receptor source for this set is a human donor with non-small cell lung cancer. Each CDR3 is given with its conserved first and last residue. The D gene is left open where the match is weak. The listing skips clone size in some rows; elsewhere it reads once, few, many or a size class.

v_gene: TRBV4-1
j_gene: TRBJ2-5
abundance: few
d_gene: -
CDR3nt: TGCGCCAGCAGCCAACTTGGGGGAGTTGGTGAGACCCAGTACTTC
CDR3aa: CASSQLGGVGETQYF

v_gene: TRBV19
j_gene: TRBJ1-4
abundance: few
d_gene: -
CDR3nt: TGTGCCAGTAGTACAGGGTTAGGAAAACTGTTTTTT
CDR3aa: CASSTGLGKLFF

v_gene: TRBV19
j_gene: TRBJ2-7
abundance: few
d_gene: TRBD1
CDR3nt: TGTGCCAGTAAAACACAGGGGGCCACCTACGAGCAGTACTTC
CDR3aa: CASKTQGATYEQYF

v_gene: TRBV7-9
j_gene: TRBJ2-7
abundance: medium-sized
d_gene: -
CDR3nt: TGTGCCAGCAGCTCCCGGGATTCGATCTACGAGCAGTACTTC
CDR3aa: CASSSRDSIYEQYF

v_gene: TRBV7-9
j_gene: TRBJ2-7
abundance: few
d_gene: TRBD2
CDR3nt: TGTGCCAGCACTTACGGGGCGGGGGACTACGAGCAGTACTTC
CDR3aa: CASTYGAGDYEQYF

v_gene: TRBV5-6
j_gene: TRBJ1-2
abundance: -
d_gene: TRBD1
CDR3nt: TGTGCCAGCAGCTTGGAACAGGGGGCGGGGGGCTACACCTTC
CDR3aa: CASSLEQGAGGYTF

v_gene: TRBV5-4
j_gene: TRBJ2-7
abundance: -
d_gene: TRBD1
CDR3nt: TGTGCCAGCAGCTTGACAGGGGATTCCTACGAGCAGTACTTC
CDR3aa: CASSLTGDSYEQYF

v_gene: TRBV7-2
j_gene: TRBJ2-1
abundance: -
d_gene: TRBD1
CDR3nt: TGTGCCAGCAGCCCCCAGGGGGTTGCATATGAGCAGTTCTTC
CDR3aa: CASSPQGVAYEQFF

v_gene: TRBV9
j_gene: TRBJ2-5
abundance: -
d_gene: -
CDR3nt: TGTGCCAGCAGCTTAATAGGGGGAGAGACCCAGTACTTC
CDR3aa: CASSLIGGETQYF

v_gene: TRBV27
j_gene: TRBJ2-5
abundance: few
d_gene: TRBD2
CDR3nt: TGTGCCAGCAGTTTATCGTCAGCGGGGGGCCCAAGAGAAGCCCAGTACTTC
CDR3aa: CASSLSSAGGPREAQYF

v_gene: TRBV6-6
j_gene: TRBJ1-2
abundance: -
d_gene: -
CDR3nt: TGTGCCAGCAGTTCCCCCGGGGACTATGGCTACACCTTC
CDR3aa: CASSSPGDYGYTF

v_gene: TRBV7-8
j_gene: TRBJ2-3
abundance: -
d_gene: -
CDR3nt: TGTGCCAGCAGCTTGGGCAGCCGCACAGATACGCAGTATTTT
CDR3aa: CASSLGSRTDTQYF

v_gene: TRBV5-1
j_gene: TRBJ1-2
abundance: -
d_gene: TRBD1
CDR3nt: TGCGCCAGCAGCTTGGGGACAGGGGAGAGCTATGGCTACACCTTC
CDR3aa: CASSLGTGESYGYTF

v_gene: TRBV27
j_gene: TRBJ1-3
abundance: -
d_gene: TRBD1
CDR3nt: TGTGCCAGCAGTTTAAGGACAGGGGGCGAAGGAAACACCATATATTTT
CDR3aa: CASSLRTGGEGNTIYF

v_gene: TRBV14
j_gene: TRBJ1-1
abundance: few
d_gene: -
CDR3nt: TGTGCCAGCAGCCAAATTGAGACTGAAGCTTTCTTT
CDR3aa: CASSQIETEAFF

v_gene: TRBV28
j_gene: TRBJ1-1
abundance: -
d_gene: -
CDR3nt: TGTGCCAGCAGTCTATTGAACACTGAAGCTTTCTTT
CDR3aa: CASSLLNTEAFF

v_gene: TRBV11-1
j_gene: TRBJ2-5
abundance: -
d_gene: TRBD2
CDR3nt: TGTGCCAGCAGCTTAGGAGCGGGGGCCCTGCGAGAGACCCAGTACTTC
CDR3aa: CASSLGAGALRETQYF

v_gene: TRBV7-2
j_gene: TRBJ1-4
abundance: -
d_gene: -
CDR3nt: TGTGCCAGCAGCCGAGGGACGGTTGAAAAACTGTTTTTT
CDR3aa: CASSRGTVEKLFF

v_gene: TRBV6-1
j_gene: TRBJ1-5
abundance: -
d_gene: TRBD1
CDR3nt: TGTGCCAGCAGAAGTTACGGGACAGGTAATCAGCCCCAGCATTTT
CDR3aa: CASRSYGTGNQPQHF

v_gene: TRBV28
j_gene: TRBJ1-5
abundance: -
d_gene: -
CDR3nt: TGTGCCAGCAGCCCCCGCGCGCAGCCCCAGCATTTT
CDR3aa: CASSPRAQPQHF

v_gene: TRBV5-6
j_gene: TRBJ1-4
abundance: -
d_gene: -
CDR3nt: TGTGCCAGCAGCTTGAGATGGGCAGATAATGAAAAACTGTTTTTT
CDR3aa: CASSLRWADNEKLFF

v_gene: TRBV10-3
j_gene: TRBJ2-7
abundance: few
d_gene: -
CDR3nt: TGTGCCAGCAGTTACGCCCGGGACGGGGACTACGAGCAGTACTTC
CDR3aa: CASSYARDGDYEQYF

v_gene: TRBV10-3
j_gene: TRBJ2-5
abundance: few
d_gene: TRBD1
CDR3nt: TGTGCCATCAGTGACGGACAGGCAGAGACCCAGTACTTC
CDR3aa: CAISDGQAETQYF

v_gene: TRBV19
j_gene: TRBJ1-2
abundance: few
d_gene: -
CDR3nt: TGTGCCAGTATGGGACAAATTGATGGTGGCTACACCTTC
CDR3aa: CASMGQIDGGYTF

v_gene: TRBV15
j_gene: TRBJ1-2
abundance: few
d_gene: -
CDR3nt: TGTGCCACCAGCAGAGATTCCCGGGAGGCCTATGGCTACACCTTC
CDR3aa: CATSRDSREAYGYTF

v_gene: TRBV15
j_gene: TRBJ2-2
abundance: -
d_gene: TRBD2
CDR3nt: TGTGCCACCAGCCCTAGACTAGCGGAGAACACCGGGGAGCTGTTTTTT
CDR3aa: CATSPRLAENTGELFF

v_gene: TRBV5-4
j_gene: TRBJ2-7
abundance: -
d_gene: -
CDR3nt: TGTGCCAGCAGCTTCTCAGGGAGCTCCTACGAGCAGTACTTC
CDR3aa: CASSFSGSSYEQYF

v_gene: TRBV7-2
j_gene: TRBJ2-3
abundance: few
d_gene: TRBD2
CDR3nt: TGTGCCAGCAGCCGTGCGGGGCTAGCGGGGACTAGCACAGATACGCAGTATTTT
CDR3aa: CASSRAGLAGTSTDTQYF

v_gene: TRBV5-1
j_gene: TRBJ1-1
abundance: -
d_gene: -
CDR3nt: TGCGCCAGCAGCTTGGGGTGGGGCAACATGAACACTGAAGCTTTCTTT
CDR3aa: CASSLGWGNMNTEAFF

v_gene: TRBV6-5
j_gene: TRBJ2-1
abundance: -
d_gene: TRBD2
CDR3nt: TGTGCCAGCAGAACAGCGGGGGAGCAGTTCTTC
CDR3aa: CASRTAGEQFF

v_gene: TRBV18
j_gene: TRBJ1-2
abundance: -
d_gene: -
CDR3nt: TGTGCCAGCTCACCACCGAATTACGAGACACGAGGCTACACCTTC
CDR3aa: CASSPPNYETRGYTF

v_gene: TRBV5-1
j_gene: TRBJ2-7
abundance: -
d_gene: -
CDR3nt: TGCGCCAGCAGCTTGGCCTTGGGGACAACCTACGAGCAGTACTTC
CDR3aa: CASSLALGTTYEQYF

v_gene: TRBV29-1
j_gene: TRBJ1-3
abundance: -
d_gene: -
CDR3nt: TGCAGCGTTCAACGGGGAACGGCTGGAAACACCATATATTTT
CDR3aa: CSVQRGTAGNTIYF

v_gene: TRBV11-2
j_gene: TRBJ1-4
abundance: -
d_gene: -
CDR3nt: TGTGCCAGCAGCCCGCAAAGGCTTGAAAAACTGTTTTTT
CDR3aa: CASSPQRLEKLFF

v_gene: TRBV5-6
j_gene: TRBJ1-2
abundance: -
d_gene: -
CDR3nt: TGTGCCAGCACCACCGGGAATAACTATGGCTACACCTTC
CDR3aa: CASTTGNNYGYTF

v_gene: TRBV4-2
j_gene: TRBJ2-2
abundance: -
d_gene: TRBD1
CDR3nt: TGTGCCAGCAGCCCCAGGGACAGGAGTAACACCGGGGAGCTGTTTTTT
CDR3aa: CASSPRDRSNTGELFF

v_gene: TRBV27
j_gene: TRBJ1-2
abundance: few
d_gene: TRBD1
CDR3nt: TGTGCCAGCAGTAAAAGACAGGGGGATGGCTACACCTTC
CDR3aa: CASSKRQGDGYTF

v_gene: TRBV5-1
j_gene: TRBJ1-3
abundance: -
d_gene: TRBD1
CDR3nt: TGCGCCAGCAGCCGAAGAGCCGGGACAGAGTTCTCTGGAAACACCATATATTTT
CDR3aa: CASSRRAGTEFSGNTIYF

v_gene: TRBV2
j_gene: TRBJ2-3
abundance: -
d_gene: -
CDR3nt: TGTGCCAGCAGTAACCCTCACGGGACAACAGATACGCAGTATTTT
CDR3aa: CASSNPHGTTDTQYF

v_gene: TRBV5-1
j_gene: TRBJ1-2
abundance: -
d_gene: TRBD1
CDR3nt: TGCGCCAGCAGCCTGGACAGGGATGGCTACACCTTC
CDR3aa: CASSLDRDGYTF

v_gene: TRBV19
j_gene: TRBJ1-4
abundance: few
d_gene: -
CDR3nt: TGTGCCAGTAGTATAGGGCTCGTGGAGGGTGAAAAACTGTTTTTT
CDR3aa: CASSIGLVEGEKLFF

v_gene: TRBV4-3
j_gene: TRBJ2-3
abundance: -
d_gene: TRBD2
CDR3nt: TGCGCCAGCAGCCTAAGAGCTCGGCTAGCGGGGGGCAGCACAGATACGCAGTATTTT
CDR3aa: CASSLRARLAGGSTDTQYF

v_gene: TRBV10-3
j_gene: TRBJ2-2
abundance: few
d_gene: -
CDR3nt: TGTGCCATCAGCGGAGGCGGGGAGCTGTTTTTT
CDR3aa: CAISGGGELFF

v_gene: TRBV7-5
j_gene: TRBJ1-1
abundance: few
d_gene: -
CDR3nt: TGTGCCAGAAGCTTAGACAGGCTAAACACTGAAGCTTTCTTT
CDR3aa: CARSLDRLNTEAFF

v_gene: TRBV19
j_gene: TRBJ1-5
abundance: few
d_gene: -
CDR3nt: TGTGCCAGTACCTCACAGGGACATTTCAATCAGCCCCAGCATTTT
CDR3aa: CASTSQGHFNQPQHF

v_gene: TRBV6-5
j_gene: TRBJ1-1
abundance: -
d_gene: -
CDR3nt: TGTGCCAGCAGTTACCTCCGGGCGGGCTCGAACACTGAAGCTTTCTTT
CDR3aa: CASSYLRAGSNTEAFF